The clone carrying this T cell receptor beta chain was observed a few times. Its antigen remains unknown. This CDR3 contains 14 residues. The trim removed 7 bases at V and 9 bases at J, leaving 9 bases unmatched. Germline-derived CDR1 and CDR2 are LNHDA and SQIVND (reference sequence). The PCR used 60 Vbeta and 13 Jbeta primers. TCRdb's table, derived via immunoSEQ multiplex PCR, lists solely in-frame clones and lacks some. The table includes about 150,000 clones, more than 70% detected once. This sample was taken from a study of cytomegalovirus exposure and HLA in healthy donors. Notes on the study in general: Presence/absence analysis assumed near-uniform sequencing depth across donors.

The source of this sequence is a woman aged 40 to 55 in good health and CMV-seropositive. The J gene is TRBJ2-1, the V gene TRBV19, with 10 nucleotides matching TRBD2. Sequenced input: PBMCs. CDR3 bases: TGTGCCAGTACGAAGCGGGAGGGCCATCTTGAGCAGTTCTTC. This translates into CASTKREGHLEQFF.